This TCR beta chain came from a study of CD8 T cells in Susac syndrome. Study-wide findings and caveats: It was acknowledged by the study that relatively few individuals were included in its TCR sequencing and HLA analysis.

The junction had 2 bases not matched to a gene; V was cut back by 6 bases and J by 0 bases. The CDR3 has 14 amino acids. The germline gives CDR1 MNHNY, CDR2 SVGAGI (reference sequence). TEMRA cells were FACS-enriched, and CD8+ and CD4+ T cells were isolated negatively. Concerning this clonotype itself: What it binds is unknown.

An input of about 0.5 to 1 ug of RNA was subjected to reverse transcription using random hexamers. MiXCR, run by TCRdb on the immunoSEQ multiplex PCR reads, gives a single entry per CDR3 protein. The sample consists of about 200,000 distinct CDR3 sequences, 90% to 95% of them appearing once. This chain connects TRBV6-6 to TRBJ2-3; 8 bases fit TRBD2. This sequence originates from a human donor with multiple sclerosis. The sequencing sample was made of CD4+ T cells from PBMCs. CDR3 sequence (DNA): TGTGCCAGCAGGAGGACTAGCAGCACAGATACGCAGTATTTT. Residues: CASRRTSSTDTQYF.